This T cell receptor beta chain was sequenced in a study of blood T cells in healthy people across ages. Whole-study results and caveats: Naive T cell percentage and TCR beta diversity correlated strongly.

It was with a sample-barcoded 5' primer and a J-beta primer mix that a second PCR of about 7 to 12 cycles was run. Sequencing recovered at least 2.5 million CDR3-containing paired-end reads from each sample. TCRdb redid the calling of the 5' RACE reads with MiXCR, one entry per CDR3 protein. The table has roughly 1,000,000 distinct CDR3 sequences, less than 25% seen once. Per the germline V gene, CDR1 is SQVTM and CDR2 is ANQGSEA. CDR3 length equals 14 residues. V lost 4 bases and J lost 3; bases outside the gene matches: 9. At least ten counts were recorded for this clonotype. Its antigen is not known. This sample also belongs to another study, concerning T cells of mothers and their children.

The sequenced sample consisted of blood. This clonotype originated in a girl aged 2-10 years in good health. The V and J genes are TRBV29-1 and TRBJ2-7, with TRBD1 identical over 7 bases. CDR3: CSVGSWDSDYEQYF. For the CDR3, the DNA is TGCAGCGTTGGGTCCTGGGACAGCGACTACGAGCAGTACTTC.